This T cell receptor (beta chain) is from a study of OX40 agonist ivuxolimab in advanced cancers. Regarding the study in general: The costimulatory receptor OX40 (CD134) was targeted by ivuxolimab, a fully human IgG2 agonistic monoclonal antibody. In the dose-escalation cohort, 82.7% of patients were male, and the mean age was around 60 years, with a range of about 23 to 85. Partial responses were achieved by three dose-escalation patients, of whom one had hepatocellular carcinoma and two had cutaneous melanoma. The paper covers the monotherapy dose-escalation part of the phase I ivuxolimab trial, which included N ≈ 57 patients. Intravenous ivuxolimab was administered to patients every 2 weeks at six dose levels: 0.01, 0.1, 0.3, 1.5, 3 and 10 mg/kg. The purpose of peripheral TCRbeta sequencing was to test whether ivuxolimab changed TCR sequence diversity and led to clonal T-cell expansion. Of the roughly 54 dose-escalation patients, hepatocellular carcinoma was present in about 20, melanoma in around 15, renal cell carcinoma in 9 and head and neck cancer in 9. Patients were allowed to have had prior anti-PD-1, anti-PD-L1 or anti-CTLA-4 therapy, and approximately 37% of the dose-escalation patients had been treated with checkpoint inhibitors. Broader findings and caveats from the paper: At doses of 0.1 to 3.0 mg/kg, clonal expansion of both CD4+ and CD8+ blood T cells was observed from baseline to week 6. The antigen specificity of the clonally expanded peripheral T cells was not determined. Low levels of normalized T-cell clonal expansion were also shown by some nonresponding patients. After ivuxolimab, more expanded clones were found on average in CD8+ T cells than in CD4+ T cells. In the 0.1-3.0 mg/kg groups, partial responders had among the lowest normalized peripheral clonal expansion, particularly in CD8+ T cells.

The trial excluded patients who had a history of autoimmune disease or who were on systemic immunosuppression. Peripheral blood for TCR sequencing was collected from all dose cohorts at baseline, on cycle 4 day 1, and on cycle 7 day 1. The samples were drawn from a first-in-human, open-label, multicenter phase I dose-escalation trial of ivuxolimab. The trial enrolled adults with locally advanced or metastatic head and neck squamous cell, hepatocellular, melanoma or renal cell carcinoma. CD4+ and CD8+ T cells were sorted separately from peripheral blood before TCR sequencing. CDR1 and CDR2, looked up from the germline V gene (reference sequence), are WNHNN and SYGVQD. Unmatched junction bases come to 17, with V trimmed by 10 bases and J by 0 bases. Taken from cysteine to phenylalanine, the CDR3 has 19 residues. The only DNA kept is the CDR3, 57 bases in frame from the first base. As for this clone: Its antigen target is currently unknown. The record has no base qualities; no much larger clone is one base away.

To sequence the TCRbeta CDR3 region, genomic DNA was isolated from the sorted cells. The immunoSEQ Assay was used to sequence the TCRbeta CDR3 regions. Sourced from immuneACCESS, this table was stored by TCRdb with only in-frame sequences that have V and J called. A share of the clones is absent; for the studies checked, an unresolved V gene accounts for under half, and the remainder has no known explanation. The sample yields under 70,000 clones; 80% to 90% were counted once. 11% of the sample lies in the top ten. This clonotype originated in an adult with an advanced solid tumor such as melanoma, head and neck, liver or kidney cancer. The chain employs TRBV10-1 and TRBJ2-3, with 12 central nucleotides matching TRBD2. The sample was CD4+ or CD8+ T cells sorted from blood, taken in a trial of the OX40 agonist ivuxolimab. The sequence in DNA is TGCGCCACCCCATTCAGGACTAGCGGGAAGGAAGAGAGCACAGATACGCAGTATTTT. It translates as CATPFRTSGKEESTDTQYF.